The rows below give T cell receptor beta chains drawn from one sample of a study of human T cells and chemical hapten exposure. TCRdb re-called the RACE reads through MiXCR, storing one row per CDR3 protein. The table includes roughly 100,000 distinct CDR3 sequences, 30% to 35% detected once. The sample in question was whole blood, obtained in connection with sensitization to the hapten diphenylcyclopropenone (DPC). The receptors shown here come from a man in his forties with alopecia areata. Some clones in this sample may be carry-over from other donors' samples. Each CDR3 is given with its conserved first and last residue. The D gene is left open where the match is weak. Not all rows give a size; the values are once, few, many and, for expanded clones, a class.

d_gene: .
j_gene: TRBJ1-2
abundance: few
v_gene: TRBV19
CDR3nt: TGTGCCAGTAGTATAATAGGGTCCGACTATGGCTACACCTTC
CDR3aa: CASSIIGSDYGYTF

d_gene: .
j_gene: TRBJ2-7
abundance: .
v_gene: TRBV29-1
CDR3nt: TGCAGCGTTGAAGATACAGCGGTAGAGCAGTACTTC
CDR3aa: CSVEDTAVEQYF

d_gene: .
j_gene: TRBJ1-5
abundance: .
v_gene: TRBV6-5
CDR3nt: TGTGCCAGCAGTACATCGGACAGAAGCAATCAGCCCCAGCATTTT
CDR3aa: CASSTSDRSNQPQHF

d_gene: TRBD2
j_gene: TRBJ2-1
abundance: .
v_gene: TRBV5-1
CDR3nt: TGCGCCAGCAGCCGCGGGACTAGCGGGGACAATGAGCAGTTCTTC
CDR3aa: CASSRGTSGDNEQFF

d_gene: TRBD2
j_gene: TRBJ2-3
abundance: once
v_gene: TRBV4-2
CDR3nt: TGTGCCAGCAGCCAAGATCATGGGGCTAGCGGGAGCACCTTTACAGATACGCAGTATTTT
CDR3aa: CASSQDHGASGSTFTDTQYF

d_gene: TRBD2
j_gene: TRBJ2-3
abundance: .
v_gene: TRBV5-1
CDR3nt: TGCGCCAGCAGCTTGGGGGCGGGAGGACAAAACGCAGATACGCAGTATTTT
CDR3aa: CASSLGAGGQNADTQYF

d_gene: .
j_gene: TRBJ2-7
abundance: few
v_gene: TRBV29-1
CDR3nt: TGCAGCGCCATCTACGGGACTTTTGAGCAGTACTTC
CDR3aa: CSAIYGTFEQYF

d_gene: .
j_gene: TRBJ2-2
abundance: few
v_gene: TRBV9
CDR3nt: TGTGCCAGCAGCGTAGCGGCGAACACCGGGGAGCTGTTTTTT
CDR3aa: CASSVAANTGELFF

d_gene: TRBD1
j_gene: TRBJ2-5
abundance: .
v_gene: TRBV10-3
CDR3nt: TGTGCCATCAGGGGGACAGTCCAAGAGACCCAGTACTTC
CDR3aa: CAIRGTVQETQYF

d_gene: .
j_gene: TRBJ2-3
abundance: .
v_gene: TRBV11-3
CDR3nt: TGTGCCAGCAGCCCTAGGGACTTTGCTACAGATACGCAGTATTTT
CDR3aa: CASSPRDFATDTQYF

d_gene: TRBD2
j_gene: TRBJ2-5
abundance: .
v_gene: TRBV28
CDR3nt: TGTGCCAGCAGTTTATGGGGACTAGCGGGAGAAGAGACCCAGTACTTC
CDR3aa: CASSLWGLAGEETQYF

d_gene: .
j_gene: TRBJ2-1
abundance: .
v_gene: TRBV11-1
CDR3nt: TGTGCCAGCAGCTTAGATCCTAAGGTTAACAATGAGCAGTTCTTC
CDR3aa: CASSLDPKVNNEQFF

d_gene: .
j_gene: TRBJ1-5
abundance: few
v_gene: TRBV3-1
CDR3nt: TGTGCCAGCAGCCAGGGTCAGTATCAGCCCCAGCATTTT
CDR3aa: CASSQGQYQPQHF

d_gene: .
j_gene: TRBJ2-3
abundance: few
v_gene: TRBV12-3/TRBV12-4
CDR3nt: TGTGCCAGCAGTCAACCGGGGCCTCACACAGATACGCAGTATTTT
CDR3aa: CASSQPGPHTDTQYF

d_gene: .
j_gene: TRBJ2-1
abundance: .
v_gene: TRBV29-1
CDR3nt: TGCAGCGTTAAACGGGAGACTGAGCAGTTCTTC
CDR3aa: CSVKRETEQFF

d_gene: TRBD1
j_gene: TRBJ2-6
abundance: .
v_gene: TRBV4-1
CDR3nt: TGCGCCAGCAGCCACGTCCGGACAGGGGGCCCCTCTGGGGCCAACGTCCTGACTTTC
CDR3aa: CASSHVRTGGPSGANVLTF

d_gene: .
j_gene: TRBJ2-3
abundance: few
v_gene: TRBV20-1
CDR3nt: TGCAGTGCTAGACCAGACGGGAGCACAGATACGCAGTATTTT
CDR3aa: CSARPDGSTDTQYF

d_gene: .
j_gene: TRBJ1-1
abundance: few
v_gene: TRBV28
CDR3nt: TGTGCCAGCATCCCGGGGCCGCTGAACACTGAAGCTTTCTTT
CDR3aa: CASIPGPLNTEAFF

d_gene: TRBD2
j_gene: TRBJ2-2
abundance: few
v_gene: TRBV20-1
CDR3nt: TGCAGTGCTTTGACTAGCGCTGCGAACACCGGGGAGCTGTTTTTT
CDR3aa: CSALTSAANTGELFF

d_gene: .
j_gene: TRBJ1-5
abundance: .
v_gene: TRBV4-1
CDR3nt: TGCGCCAGCAGCCAAGATACGGATCAGCCCCAGCATTTT
CDR3aa: CASSQDTDQPQHF

d_gene: TRBD2
j_gene: TRBJ2-5
abundance: .
v_gene: TRBV4-1
CDR3nt: TGCGCCAGCAGCCAAGAGCTAGCGGGAGCAAAGACCCAGTACTTC
CDR3aa: CASSQELAGAKTQYF

d_gene: .
j_gene: TRBJ1-2
abundance: .
v_gene: TRBV14
CDR3nt: TGTGCCAGCGGCTGGTCCTGGGACTATGGCTACACCTTC
CDR3aa: CASGWSWDYGYTF

d_gene: TRBD1
j_gene: TRBJ1-6
abundance: .
v_gene: TRBV30
CDR3nt: TGTGCCTGGAGTGTACAAGGGGAGACAGGGCTTTCACCCCTCCACTTT
CDR3aa: CAWSVQGETGLSPLHF

d_gene: .
j_gene: TRBJ2-7
abundance: many
v_gene: TRBV6-6
CDR3nt: TGTGCCAGCAGTTACGAGCCGGGGTACTACGAGCAGTACTTC
CDR3aa: CASSYEPGYYEQYF

d_gene: .
j_gene: TRBJ2-3
abundance: .
v_gene: TRBV28
CDR3nt: TGTGCCAGCAGTCCCCCCCCGGCCCGCCACTTCACAGATACGCAGTATTTT
CDR3aa: CASSPPPARHFTDTQYF

d_gene: .
j_gene: TRBJ2-1
abundance: .
v_gene: TRBV20-1
CDR3nt: TGCAGTGCTAGAGACTCCCCGGGACGCGGTGACAATGAGCAGTTCTTC
CDR3aa: CSARDSPGRGDNEQFF

d_gene: TRBD1
j_gene: TRBJ1-5
abundance: .
v_gene: TRBV10-2
CDR3nt: TGCGCCAGCAGTGAGTTTGGACAGGGGAATCAGCCCCAGCATTTT
CDR3aa: CASSEFGQGNQPQHF